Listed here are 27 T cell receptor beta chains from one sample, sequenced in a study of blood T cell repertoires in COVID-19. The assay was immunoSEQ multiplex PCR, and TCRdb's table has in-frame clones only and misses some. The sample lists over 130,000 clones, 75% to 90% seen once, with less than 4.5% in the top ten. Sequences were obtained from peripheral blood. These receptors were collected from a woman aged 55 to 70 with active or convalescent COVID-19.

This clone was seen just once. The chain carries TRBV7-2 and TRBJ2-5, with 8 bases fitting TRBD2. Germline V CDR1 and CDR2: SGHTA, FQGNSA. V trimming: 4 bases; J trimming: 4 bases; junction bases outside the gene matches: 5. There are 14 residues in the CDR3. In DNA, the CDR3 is TGTGCCAGCAGCTACTCGGGGGGGCTAGAGACCCAGTACTTC. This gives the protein CASSYSGGLETQYF.

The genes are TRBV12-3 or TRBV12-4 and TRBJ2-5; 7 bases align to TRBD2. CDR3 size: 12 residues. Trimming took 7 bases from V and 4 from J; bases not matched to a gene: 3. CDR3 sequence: CASTPGGETQYF. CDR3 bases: TGTGCCAGCACGCCGGGGGGAGAGACCCAGTACTTC.

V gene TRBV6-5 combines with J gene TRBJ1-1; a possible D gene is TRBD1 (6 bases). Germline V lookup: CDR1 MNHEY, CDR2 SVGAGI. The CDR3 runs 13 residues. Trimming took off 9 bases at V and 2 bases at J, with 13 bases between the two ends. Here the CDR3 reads CASWDILNTEAFF. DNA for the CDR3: TGTGCCAGTTGGGACATACTAAACACTGAAGCTTTCTTT.

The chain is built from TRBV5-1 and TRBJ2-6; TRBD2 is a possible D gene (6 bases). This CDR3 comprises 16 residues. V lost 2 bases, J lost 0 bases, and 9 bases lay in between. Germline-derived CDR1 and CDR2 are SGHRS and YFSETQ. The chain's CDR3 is CASSLAGYSGANVLTF. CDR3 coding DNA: TGCGCCAGCAGCTTAGCGGGCTACTCTGGGGCCAACGTCCTGACTTTC.

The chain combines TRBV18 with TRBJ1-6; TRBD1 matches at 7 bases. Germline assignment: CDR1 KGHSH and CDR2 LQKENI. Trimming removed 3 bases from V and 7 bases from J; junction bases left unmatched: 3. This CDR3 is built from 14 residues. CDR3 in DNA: TGTGCCAGCTCACCCGGGACAGAAAATTCACCCCTCCACTTT. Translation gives CASSPGTENSPLHF.

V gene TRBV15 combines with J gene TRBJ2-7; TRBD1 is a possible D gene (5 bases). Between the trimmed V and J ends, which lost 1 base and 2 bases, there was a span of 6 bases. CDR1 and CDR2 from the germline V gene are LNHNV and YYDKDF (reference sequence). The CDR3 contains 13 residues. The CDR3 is CATSRAGTYEQYF. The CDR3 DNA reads TGTGCCACCAGCAGAGCAGGGACCTACGAGCAGTACTTC.

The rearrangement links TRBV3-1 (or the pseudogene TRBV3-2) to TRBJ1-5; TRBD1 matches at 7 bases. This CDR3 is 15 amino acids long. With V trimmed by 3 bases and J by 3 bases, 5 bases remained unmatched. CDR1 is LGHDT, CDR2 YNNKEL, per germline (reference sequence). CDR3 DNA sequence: TGTGCCAGCAGCCATGGGGACAGAAACAATCAGCCCCAGCATTTT. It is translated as CASSHGDRNNQPQHF.

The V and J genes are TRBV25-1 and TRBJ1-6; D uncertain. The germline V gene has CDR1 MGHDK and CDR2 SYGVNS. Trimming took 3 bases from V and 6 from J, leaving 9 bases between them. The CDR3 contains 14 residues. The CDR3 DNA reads TGTGCCAGCAGTGAGAAACAGCTTAATTCACCCCTCCACTTT. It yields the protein CASSEKQLNSPLHF. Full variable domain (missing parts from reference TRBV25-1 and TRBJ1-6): EADIYQTPRYLVIGTGKKITLECSQTMGHDKMYWYQQDPGMELHLIHYSYGVNSTEKGDLSSESTVSRIRTEHFPLTLESARPSHTSQYLCASSEKQLNSPLHFGNGTRLTVT.

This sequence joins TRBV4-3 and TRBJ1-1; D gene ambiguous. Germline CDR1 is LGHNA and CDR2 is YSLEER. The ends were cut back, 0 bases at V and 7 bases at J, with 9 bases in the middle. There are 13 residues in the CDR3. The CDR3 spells CASSQDMQVEAFF. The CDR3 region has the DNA TGCGCCAGCAGCCAAGATATGCAGGTTGAAGCTTTCTTT.

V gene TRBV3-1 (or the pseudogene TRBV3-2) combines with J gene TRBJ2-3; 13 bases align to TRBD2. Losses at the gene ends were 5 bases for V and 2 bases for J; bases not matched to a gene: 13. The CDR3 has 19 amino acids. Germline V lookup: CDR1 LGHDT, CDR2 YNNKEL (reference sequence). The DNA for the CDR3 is TGTGCCAGCAGCGGCCTCGGGACTAGCGGGGCAGCCTTCACAGATACGCAGTATTTT. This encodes CASSGLGTSGAAFTDTQYF.

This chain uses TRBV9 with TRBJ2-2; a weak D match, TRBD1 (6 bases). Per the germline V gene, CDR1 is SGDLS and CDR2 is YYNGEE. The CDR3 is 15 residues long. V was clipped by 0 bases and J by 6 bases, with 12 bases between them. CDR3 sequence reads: CASSVVPGDAGELFF. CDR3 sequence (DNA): TGTGCCAGCAGCGTAGTTCCAGGGGACGCCGGGGAGCTGTTTTTT. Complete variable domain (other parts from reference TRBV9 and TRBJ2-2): DSGVTQTPKHLITATGQRVTLRCSPRSGDLSVYWYQQSLDQGLQFLIQYYNGEERAKGNILERFSAQQFPDLHSELNLSSLELGDSALYFCASSVVPGDAGELFFGEGSRLTVL.

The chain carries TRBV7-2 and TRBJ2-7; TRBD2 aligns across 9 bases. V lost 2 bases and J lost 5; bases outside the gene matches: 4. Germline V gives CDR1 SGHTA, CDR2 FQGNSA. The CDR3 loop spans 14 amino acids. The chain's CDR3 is CASSLSAGGHEQYF. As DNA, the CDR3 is TGTGCCAGCAGCTTATCAGCGGGGGGCCACGAGCAGTACTTC.

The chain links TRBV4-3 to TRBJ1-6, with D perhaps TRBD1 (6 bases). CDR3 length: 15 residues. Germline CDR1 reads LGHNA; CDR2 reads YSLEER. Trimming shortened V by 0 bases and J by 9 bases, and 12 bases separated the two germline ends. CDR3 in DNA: TGCGCCAGCAGCCAAGATCAGGGGACGGGTTCACCCCTCCACTTT. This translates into CASSQDQGTGSPLHF.

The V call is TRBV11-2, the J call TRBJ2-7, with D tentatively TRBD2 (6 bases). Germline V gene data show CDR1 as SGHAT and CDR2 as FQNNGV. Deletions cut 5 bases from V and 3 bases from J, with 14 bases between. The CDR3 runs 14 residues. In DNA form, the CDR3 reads TGTGCCAGCAGCCAGGATATGGGGGGCTACGAGCAGTACTTC. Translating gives CASSQDMGGYEQYF.

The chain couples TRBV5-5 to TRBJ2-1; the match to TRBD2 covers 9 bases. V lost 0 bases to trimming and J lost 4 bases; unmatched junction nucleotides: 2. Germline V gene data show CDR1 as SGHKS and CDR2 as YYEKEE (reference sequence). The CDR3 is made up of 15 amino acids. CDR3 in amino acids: CASSLGLADYNEQFF. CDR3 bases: TGTGCCAGCAGCTTGGGACTAGCGGATTACAATGAGCAGTTCTTC.

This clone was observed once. CDR3 amino acids: CASSHGPSGAFF. The CDR3 DNA sequence: TGTGCCAGCAGCCACGGCCCCAGCGGAGCTTTCTTT. V usage is TRBV3-1 (or the pseudogene TRBV3-2) and J usage is TRBJ1-1; D not certain. V lost 3 bases, J lost 10 bases, and 12 bases lay in between. This CDR3 spans 12 amino acids. Germline CDR1 is LGHDT and CDR2 is YNNKEL (reference sequence).

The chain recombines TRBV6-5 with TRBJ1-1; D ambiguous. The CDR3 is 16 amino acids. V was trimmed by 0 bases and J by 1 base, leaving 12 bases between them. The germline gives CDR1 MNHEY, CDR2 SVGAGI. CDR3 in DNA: TGTGCCAGCAGTTACTCGATTGGGAGAGGGAACACTGAAGCTTTCTTT. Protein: CASSYSIGRGNTEAFF.

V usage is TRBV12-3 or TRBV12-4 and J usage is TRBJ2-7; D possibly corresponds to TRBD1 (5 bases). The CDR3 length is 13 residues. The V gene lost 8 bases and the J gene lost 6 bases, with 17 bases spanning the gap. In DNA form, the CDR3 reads TGTGCCAGCCGCGGCCTCAGGGTTGGCGAGCAGTACTTC. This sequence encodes CASRGLRVGEQYF.

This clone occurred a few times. Here the CDR3 reads CASSQGVYEQYF. Written as DNA, the CDR3 is TGTGCCAGCAGCCAGGGAGTGTACGAGCAGTACTTC. This chain joins TRBV6-2 or TRBV6-3 and TRBJ2-7, with D tentatively TRBD1 or TRBD2 (5 bases each). The CDR3 has 12 amino acids. Germline V gene data show CDR1 as MNHEY and CDR2 as SVGEGT. Trimming cost V 6 bases and J 4 bases, with 10 bases left between them.

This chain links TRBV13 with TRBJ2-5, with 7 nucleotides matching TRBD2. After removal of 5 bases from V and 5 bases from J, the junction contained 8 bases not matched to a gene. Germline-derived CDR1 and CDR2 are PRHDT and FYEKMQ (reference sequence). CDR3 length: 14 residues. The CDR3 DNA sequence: TGTGCCAGCAGCCAGGGCGGGGGATGGGAGACCCAGTACTTC. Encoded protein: CASSQGGGWETQYF.

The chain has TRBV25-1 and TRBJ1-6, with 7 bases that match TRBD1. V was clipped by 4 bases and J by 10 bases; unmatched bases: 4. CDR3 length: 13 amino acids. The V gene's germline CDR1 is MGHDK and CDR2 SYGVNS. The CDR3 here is CASSVGTASPLHF. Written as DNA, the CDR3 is TGTGCCAGCAGTGTGGGGACAGCCTCACCCCTCCACTTT.

The CDR3 loop reads CASSLSLDRGNGGEAFF. CDR3 DNA: TGTGCCAGCAGCTTATCGCTGGACAGGGGGAATGGCGGTGAAGCTTTCTTT. J is TRBJ1-1 and V is TRBV7-2, with TRBD1 matching over 10 bases. The V segment lost 2 bases and the J segment 7 bases; nucleotides outside the gene matches: 13. Per the germline V gene, CDR1 is SGHTA and CDR2 is FQGNSA. The CDR3 totals 17 residues.

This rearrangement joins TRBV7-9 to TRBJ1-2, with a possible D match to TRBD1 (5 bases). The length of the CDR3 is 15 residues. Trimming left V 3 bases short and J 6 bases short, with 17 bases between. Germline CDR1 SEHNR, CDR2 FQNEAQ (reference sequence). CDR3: CASSFYGAIKDGYTF. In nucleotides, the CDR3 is TGTGCCAGCAGCTTTTATGGGGCAATTAAGGATGGCTACACCTTC.

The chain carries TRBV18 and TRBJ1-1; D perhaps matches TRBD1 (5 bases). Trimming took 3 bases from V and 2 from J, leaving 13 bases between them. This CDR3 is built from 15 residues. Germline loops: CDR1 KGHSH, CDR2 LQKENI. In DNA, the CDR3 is TGTGCCAGCTCACCCGCGAGCGGGGCAAACACTGAAGCTTTCTTT. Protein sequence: CASSPASGANTEAFF.

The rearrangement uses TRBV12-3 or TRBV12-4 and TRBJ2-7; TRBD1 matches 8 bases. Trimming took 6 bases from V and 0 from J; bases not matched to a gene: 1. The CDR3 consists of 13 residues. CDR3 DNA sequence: TGTGCCAGCAGAGGGACAGGCTCCTACGAGCAGTACTTC. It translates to CASRGTGSYEQYF.

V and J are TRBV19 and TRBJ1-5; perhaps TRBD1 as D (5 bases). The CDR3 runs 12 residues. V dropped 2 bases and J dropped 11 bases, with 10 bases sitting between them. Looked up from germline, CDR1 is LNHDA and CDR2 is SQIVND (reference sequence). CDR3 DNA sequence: TGTGCCAGTAGTATACAGGACACGGCCCAGCATTTT. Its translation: CASSIQDTAQHF.

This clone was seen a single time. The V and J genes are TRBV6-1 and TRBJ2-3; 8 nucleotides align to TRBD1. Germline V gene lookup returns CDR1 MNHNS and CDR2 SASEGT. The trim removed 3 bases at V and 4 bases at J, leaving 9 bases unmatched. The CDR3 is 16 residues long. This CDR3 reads CASSEVYRGESDTQYF. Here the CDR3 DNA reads TGTGCCAGCAGTGAGGTCTACAGGGGGGAGTCAGATACGCAGTATTTT.